This T cell receptor beta chain was obtained from a study of T cell changes during pregnancy in multiple sclerosis. The method was immunoSEQ multiplex PCR; TCRdb's version includes in-frame clones alone and lacks a portion of them. The top ten clones hold roughly 1.4% of a sample with roughly 69,000 clones, about nine tenths of them seen once. Unmatched junction bases numbered 3, after V lost 3 bases and J lost 7 bases. CDR1 is SGHDN and CDR2 is FVKESK in the germline V gene. The CDR3 loop spans 14 amino acids. The chain carries TRBV14 and TRBJ2-2; 9 nucleotides match TRBD1. This clonotype was sampled from a female donor with multiple sclerosis, enrolled in a pregnancy study. The specimen was peripheral blood, collected in the second trimester of pregnancy. The CDR3 is CASSQGQGHGELFF. CDR3 nucleotide sequence: TGTGCCAGCAGCCAGGGACAGGGTCACGGGGAGCTGTTTTTT.